Listed below are T cell receptor beta chains from one sample, sequenced in a study of graft-versus-host responses after intestinal transplantation. Sequencing was performed with immunoSEQ multiplex PCR; in TCRdb, only in-frame clones are kept and a portion is missing. The repertoire consists of around 100,000 clones, with approximately 93% occurring once and the leading ten covering around 1%. These receptors are not linked to any known antigen. Sequenced material: unstimulated CD8+ T cells sorted from spleen or lymph node cells, taken before transplant. Receptor source: a human donor who was the organ donor for an intestinal transplant. Each CDR3 is given with its conserved first and last residue. Fields, in order: clone size, V gene, CDR3 protein. Clone size is shown for a subset of rows, as once, few, many or a class of expanded clone.

- | TRBV27 | CASSLMTGYGYTF
- | TRBV19 | CASSIGGRAYEQYF
- | TRBV5-4 | CASAGPSTDEQFF
- | TRBV19 | CASSIGNSGNTIYF
once | TRBV9 | CASSEGTSDYTDTQYF
- | TRBV28 | CASSLRAGSYEQYF
- | TRBV4-1 | CASSQTSYNEQFF
- | TRBV13 | CASSSNFGGTSGGTDTQYF
- | TRBV4-1 | CASSQVLWAVEYYGYTF
- | TRBV2 | CASSEQWGQINQPQHF
- | TRBV7-3 | CASSFGSGTDTQYF
- | TRBV7-6 | CASSLEHTSGKSGTQYF
- | TRBV27 | CASSSGLAGGPDTQYF
- | TRBV9 | CASSPPTDTQYF
- | TRBV2 | CASRPGQGNPNYGYTF
- | TRBV7-9 | CASSPGDRGSNGYTF
- | TRBV10-3 | CAISELDSRIYNEQFF
- | TRBV14 | CASSPGGVRQFF
once | TRBV19 | CASSIRQGSTDTQYF
- | TRBV6-1 | CASGLAGSTDTQYF
- | TRBV21-1 | CASSKTGDRSWETQYF
once | TRBV27 | CASSRRAEYEQYF
once | TRBV27 | CASSPIGANAYGYTF
once | TRBV4-1 | CASSQEGASNYGYTF
- | TRBV28 | CASSLDRVGTDTQYF
- | TRBV5-8 | CASSLRTATSGNYEQYF
- | TRBV27 | CASRSRNTDTQYF
- | TRBV5-8 | CASSLGSEETQYF
- | TRBV21-1 | CASSKGEVCYTF
- | TRBV27 | CARLGVRGCGRQETQYF
- | TRBV27 | CASSLGGLSNQPQHF
few | TRBV5-6 | CASSLGYEQYF
- | TRBV4-1 | CASSQVGELYGYTF
- | TRBV19 | CASSMAGGATEAFF
- | TRBV27 | CASRLAGVYNEQFF
- | TRBV27 | CASSFYSGRNTGELFF
- | TRBV2 | CASSALGGDSYEQYF
- | TRBV4-2 | CASSQGRDYEQYF
- | TRBV4-1 | CASSLGGGETQYF
- | TRBV7-2 | CASSSTGELFF
- | TRBV30 | CAWSHGVYARPQHF
- | TRBV4-1 | CASSLVAHSKNIQYF
- | TRBV4-2 | CASSQVLGGNGYTF
- | TRBV5-1 | CASGQGNEQFF
- | TRBV7-6 | CASSLGRSNEQFF
- | TRBV28 | CASSFRGAREPTQETQYF
- | TRBV29-1 | CSVEDSTVAGYGYTF
- | TRBV19 | CASSPSGSSYNEQFF
- | TRBV11-2 | CASSLGTAWTDTQYF